Following are 20 T cell receptor beta chains from one sample sequenced in a study of cytomegalovirus exposure and HLA in healthy donors. In the PCR, 60 Vbeta and 13 Jbeta primers were used. Sequencing used immunoSEQ multiplex PCR; TCRdb keeps in-frame clones, though not all of them. The table records 190,000 or so clones, 82% of them present only once. The sample comprised PBMCs. These receptors were taken from a woman aged 45-59 years in good health and CMV-seropositive.

Turning to this clone: A read error may produce the germline difference seen at one junction end. This chain joins TRBV27 and TRBJ2-6; maybe TRBD1 (6 bases). The V gene's germline CDR1 is MNHEY and CDR2 SMNVEV (reference sequence). This CDR3 contains 14 residues. The DNA for the CDR3 is TGTGCCAGCAGGAGAGGGGTGGGGGCCAACGGCCTGACTTTC. This encodes CASRRGVGANGLTF.

This chain connects TRBV6-1 to TRBJ1-2; the D is unclear. Germline-derived CDR1 and CDR2 are MNHNS and SASEGT. The CDR3 loop spans 12 amino acids. V was clipped by 7 bases and J by 5 bases, with 11 bases between them. The CDR3 nucleotides are TGTGCCAGCACCCCCAAAAATTATGGCTACACCTTC. Residues: CASTPKNYGYTF.

The chain has TRBV2 and TRBJ1-5; D might be TRBD1 (5 bases). The germline gives CDR1 SNHLY, CDR2 FYNNEI. Trimming removed 0 bases at V and 3 bases at J, with 12 bases between. CDR3 length equals 16 residues. For the CDR3, the DNA is TGTGCCAGCAGTGAAGCAGGGTGGGGCAACAATCAGCCCCAGCATTTT. It is translated as CASSEAGWGNNQPQHF.

This clone turned up a few times. The chain joins TRBV4-3 to TRBJ2-3; TRBD2 aligns across 9 bases. The trim removed 0 bases at V and 4 bases at J, leaving 5 bases unmatched. The CDR3 sequence is 16 residues long. CDR1 is LGHNA, CDR2 YSLEER, per germline. The CDR3 sequence is CASSQDSSGVADTQYF. The DNA of the CDR3 is TGCGCCAGCAGCCAAGATTCTAGCGGGGTGGCAGATACGCAGTATTTT.

The chain recombines TRBV19 with TRBJ2-5; tentatively, D is TRBD1 (6 bases). CDR1 is LNHDA and CDR2 is SQIVND in the germline V gene (reference sequence). The CDR3 runs 15 residues. Trimming removed 5 bases from V and 2 bases from J, with 15 bases in between. The DNA for the CDR3 is TGTGCCAGTAGTCGACAGGTTTTACTTCAAGAGACCCAGTACTTC. It codes for CASSRQVLLQETQYF.

This sequence joins TRBV18 and TRBJ2-3, with TRBD1 as a possible D gene (5 bases). Between the trimmed V and J ends, which lost 2 bases and 0 bases, there was a span of 9 bases. This CDR3 is 15 amino acids long. Germline CDR1 is KGHSH and CDR2 is LQKENI. CDR3 amino acids: CASSPRGTSTDTQYF. The CDR3 coding sequence is TGTGCCAGCTCACCAAGGGGAACTAGCACAGATACGCAGTATTTT.

This clone was seen a handful of times. The gene calls are TRBV4-1 and TRBJ2-3; 9 bases are a match to TRBD2. The CDR3 loop spans 17 amino acids. The junction had 12 bases not matched to a gene; V was cut back by 1 base and J by 7 bases. Germline V gene lookup returns CDR1 MGHRA and CDR2 YSYEKL. The CDR3 DNA follows: TGCGCCAGCAGCCAAGGTAGCGGGAGAGCCCTAACGAATACGCAGTATTTT. Its translation is CASSQGSGRALTNTQYF.

The chain recombines TRBV29-1 with TRBJ2-3, with D perhaps TRBD1 (6 bases). The CDR3 is 13 residues long. In germline, CDR1 is SQVTM, CDR2 ANQGSEA. The V end lost 3 bases, the J end lost 1 base, and 8 bases lay between the germline ends. The DNA of the CDR3 is TGCAGCGTTGAGGGGGCTGGCACAGATACGCAGTATTTT. This sequence encodes CSVEGAGTDTQYF.

The rearrangement joins TRBV7-2 to TRBJ1-2; D is perhaps TRBD1 (5 bases). This CDR3 has 16 amino acids. Germline V gene lookup returns CDR1 SGHTA and CDR2 FQGNSA. The germline V and J ends were trimmed by 2 bases and 4 bases, with 17 bases remaining between them. DNA of the CDR3: TGTGCCAGCAGCTTAACAAGACAGTCCTCCATCTATGGCTACACCTTC. This codes for CASSLTRQSSIYGYTF.

The chain combines TRBV7-6 with TRBJ2-5; 7 bases match TRBD2. Germline V gene sequence: CDR1 SGHVS, CDR2 FNYEAQ. The CDR3 is 14 amino acids. J gave up 5 bases and V 0 bases, and 3 bases lay outside the gene matches. The CDR3 protein is CASSLAHGRETQYF. In nucleotides, the CDR3 is TGTGCCAGCAGCTTAGCGCACGGGAGGGAGACCCAGTACTTC.

V is TRBV18 and J is TRBJ2-7; 9 bases agree with TRBD1. This CDR3 region has 14 residues. V shed 6 bases, J shed 5 bases, and the junction held 8 bases outside the gene matches. Looked up from germline, CDR1 is KGHSH and CDR2 is LQKENI. The CDR3 region is CASSLTGGGDEQYF. The CDR3 DNA sequence: TGTGCCAGCTCGCTGACAGGGGGAGGCGACGAGCAGTACTTC.

V and J are TRBV5-1 and TRBJ1-1; perhaps TRBD1 as D (6 bases). Per the germline V gene, CDR1 is SGHRS and CDR2 is YFSETQ. Trimming removed 5 bases at V and 1 base at J, with 12 bases between. The CDR3 has 14 residues. The CDR3, as DNA: TGCGCCAGCAGTCATGGACAGACGAACACTGAAGCTTTCTTT. It is translated as CASSHGQTNTEAFF.

This clone was picked up a small number of times. This chain joins TRBV18 and TRBJ1-5, with TRBD1 matching 7 bases. V gave up 3 bases and J gave up 7 bases; unmatched junction bases: 9. The germline V gene has CDR1 KGHSH and CDR2 LQKENI. CDR3 length: 15 amino acids. CDR3 protein: CASSPGTAQVQPQHF. The CDR3 nucleotides read TGTGCCAGCTCACCCGGGACAGCCCAAGTGCAGCCCCAGCATTTT.

This rearrangement joins TRBV7-6 to TRBJ2-5; D is possibly TRBD2 (6 bases). Trimming stripped 5 bases from V and 4 bases from J, with 11 bases between. Germline V gene sequence: CDR1 SGHVS, CDR2 FNYEAQ. The CDR3 totals 13 residues. CDR3 in amino acids: CASSAGPLETQYF. In DNA form, the CDR3 reads TGTGCCAGCAGCGCGGGACCTTTAGAGACCCAGTACTTC.

V gene TRBV7-2 combines with J gene TRBJ1-5, with 9 bases fitting TRBD1. The V gene's germline CDR1 is SGHTA and CDR2 FQGNSA. Trimming cost V 0 bases and J 7 bases; bases outside gene matches: 4. This CDR3 is built from 15 residues. The CDR3, as DNA: TGTGCCAGCAGCTTAGCGGGACAGGGAAGCCAGCCCCAGCATTTT. This gives the protein CASSLAGQGSQPQHF.

The chain is built from TRBV5-1 and TRBJ2-1, with D possibly matching TRBD2 (5 bases). This CDR3 is built from 14 residues. Trimming cost V 3 bases and J 5 bases, with 12 bases left between them. CDR1 is SGHRS and CDR2 is YFSETQ in the germline V gene. CDR3: CASSSGGFNNEQFF. As DNA, the CDR3 is TGCGCCAGCAGCTCAGGCGGGTTTAACAATGAGCAGTTCTTC.

The V gene is TRBV29-1, the J gene TRBJ1-2; no clear D gene. The CDR3 contains 13 residues. Trimming pared 0 bases from V and 0 bases from J, leaving 5 bases between. CDR1 and CDR2 (germline): SQVTM, ANQGSEA. CDR3 sequence reads: CSVEDSANYGYTF. The CDR3 DNA sequence: TGCAGCGTTGAAGACAGCGCTAACTATGGCTACACCTTC.

V usage is TRBV4-1 and J usage is TRBJ2-4, with D maybe TRBD1 (6 bases). The germline CDR1 and CDR2 sequences are MGHRA and YSYEKL. Trimming removed 4 bases from V and 5 bases from J, with 15 bases in between. CDR3 length equals 15 residues. CDR3 sequence reads: CASSRLQGLENIQYF. Written as DNA, the CDR3 is TGCGCCAGCAGCCGCCTACAGGGTCTGGAAAACATTCAGTACTTC.

This rearrangement joins TRBV5-5 to TRBJ1-4; TRBD1 matches 8 bases. With V trimmed by 4 bases and J by 5 bases, 7 bases remained unmatched. Germline CDR1 reads SGHKS; CDR2 reads YYEKEE (reference sequence). This CDR3 is built from 15 residues. The DNA for the CDR3 is TGTGCCAGCAGCACCGGACAGGGAGGAAATGAAAAACTGTTTTTT. Translation gives CASSTGQGGNEKLFF. Based on the CDR3 plus reference TRBV5-5 and TRBJ1-4, the full variable domain is DAGVTQSPTHLIKTRGQQVTLRCSPISGHKSVSWYQQVLGQGPQFIFQYYEKEERGRGNFPDRFSARQFPNYSSELNVNALLLGDSALYLCASSTGQGGNEKLFFGSGTQLSVL.

This clone was found a few times. The chain has TRBV6-5 and TRBJ1-1; 7 bases are a match to TRBD1. Germline CDR1 is MNHEY and CDR2 is SVGAGI. The ends lost 5 bases at V and 3 bases at J; junction bases unmatched: 6. The CDR3 spans 14 residues. The CDR3 sequence: CASSPSTGHTEAFF. The CDR3 DNA reads as TGTGCCAGCAGTCCTTCGACAGGGCACACTGAAGCTTTCTTT.